Listed below are T cell receptor beta chains from one sample, sequenced in a study of radiation and T cells in renal cell carcinoma. Sequencing was performed with immunoSEQ multiplex PCR; in TCRdb, only in-frame clones are kept and a portion is missing. The sample lists 150,000 or so clones, roughly 90% occurring once. The source was blood, collected from a patient whose treatment included radiotherapy and nephrectomy. These receptors all stem from a woman aged 45 to 65 with renal cell carcinoma. CDR3s include the opening cysteine and the closing phenylalanine or tryptophan. Fields, in order: clone size, V gene, J gene, D gene, CDR3 protein, CDR3 DNA. D genes are given only for firm matches. Clone size is shown for a subset of rows, as once, few, many or a class of expanded clone.

>.|TRBV5-4|TRBJ2-2|TRBD1
CASSVVIGTVDTGELFF
TGTGCCAGCAGCGTCGTGATAGGGACAGTCGACACCGGGGAGCTGTTTTTT
>.|TRBV25-1|TRBJ2-5|.
CASSEQGKETQYF
TGTGCCAGCAGTGAACAGGGGAAAGAGACCCAGTACTTC
>.|TRBV15|TRBJ2-3|TRBD2
CATSRDFVGGSADTQYF
TGTGCCACCAGCAGAGATTTTGTCGGGGGGAGTGCAGATACGCAGTATTTT
>.|TRBV2|TRBJ1-6|TRBD1
CASRDLTGRLNSPLHF
TGTGCCAGCAGGGACCTGACAGGGCGCCTCAATTCACCCCTCCACTTT
>.|TRBV10-2|TRBJ2-1|TRBD2
CASIEGPSGGYNEQFF
TGCGCCAGCATTGAGGGCCCTAGCGGGGGATACAATGAGCAGTTCTTC
>once|TRBV11-2|TRBJ1-3|.
CASSVLETASATF
TGTGCCAGCAGCGTCCTCGAGACGGCCTCGGCCACTTTT
>.|TRBV28|TRBJ1-2|.
CASSRDPSSYGYTF
TGTGCCAGCAGTAGAGACCCCTCTTCCTATGGCTACACCTTC
>.|TRBV6-6|TRBJ2-1|TRBD2
CASSSSRGDYNEQFF
TGTGCCAGCAGTTCGTCGCGGGGGGATTACAATGAGCAGTTCTTC
>once|TRBV6-6|TRBJ1-1|TRBD1
CATDRGSEAFF
TGTGCCACAGACAGGGGCTCTGAAGCTTTCTTT
>.|TRBV25-1|TRBJ2-3|.
CASSAIRVTDTQYF
TGTGCCAGCAGTGCCATTCGGGTCACAGATACGCAGTATTTT
>.|TRBV5-1|TRBJ1-6|.
CASRGVSSYNSPLHF
TGCGCCAGCCGGGGGGTCAGCTCCTATAATTCACCCCTCCACTTT
>.|TRBV11-2|TRBJ1-5|.
CASSLGQDRDNQPQHF
TGTGCCAGCAGCTTAGGCCAGGACAGAGACAATCAGCCCCAGCATTTT
>.|TRBV5-1|TRBJ2-5|.
CASSLGDPGETQYF
TGCGCCAGCAGCTTGGGCGACCCGGGGGAGACCCAGTACTTC
>.|TRBV19|TRBJ2-1|TRBD1
CASSIPGTAEQFF
TGTGCCAGTAGTATACCAGGGACAGCTGAGCAGTTCTTC
>.|TRBV2|TRBJ2-1|TRBD2
CASSVLAGASNEQFF
TGTGCCAGCAGTGTACTAGCGGGGGCGTCCAATGAGCAGTTCTTC
>few|TRBV29-1|TRBJ1-2|.
CSDDKLYGYTF
TGCAGCGACGACAAGCTCTATGGCTACACCTTC
>.|TRBV11-2|TRBJ1-4|TRBD1
CASSDRQGTNEKLFF
TGTGCCAGCAGCGATAGACAGGGTACTAATGAAAAACTGTTTTTT
>.|TRBV30|TRBJ1-2|.
CAWNRGLSGYTF
TGTGCCTGGAATCGGGGACTTTCCGGCTACACCTTC
>few|TRBV4-2|TRBJ2-5|.
CASSQEVTGTTQYF
TGTGCCAGCAGCCAAGAAGTAACGGGGACTACCCAGTACTTC
>once|TRBV6-5|TRBJ2-1|TRBD2
CASSFGLAGHSEQFF
TGTGCCAGCAGTTTTGGACTAGCGGGACACAGCGAGCAGTTCTTC
>.|TRBV7-6|TRBJ1-5|.
CASSLEGGGNQPQHF
TGTGCCAGCAGCTTAGAGGGAGGGGGCAATCAGCCCCAGCATTTT
>.|TRBV29-1|TRBJ2-3|.
CSVAPPGTPDTQYF
TGCAGCGTTGCACCCCCCGGAACCCCAGATACGCAGTATTTT
>once|TRBV19|TRBJ1-4|TRBD1
CATEGTANEKLFF
TGTGCCACTGAGGGGACAGCTAATGAAAAACTGTTTTTT
>.|TRBV9|TRBJ2-3|.
CASSVGAGSTDTQYF
TGTGCCAGCAGCGTAGGAGCAGGGAGCACAGATACGCAGTATTTT
>.|TRBV12-5|TRBJ2-4|TRBD1
CASGLVLGQGARNIQYF
TGTGCTAGTGGTTTGGTACTGGGCCAGGGGGCGAGAAACATTCAGTACTTC
>.|TRBV27|TRBJ1-5|TRBD1
CASRLTGDNQPQHF
TGTGCCAGCAGACTGACAGGGGACAATCAGCCCCAGCATTTT
>.|TRBV6-5|TRBJ1-2|.
CASSSSYLDYGYTF
.
>.|TRBV5-6|TRBJ1-1|TRBD1
CASSLGQGLYTEAFF
TGTGCCAGCAGCTTGGGACAGGGCTTGTACACTGAAGCTTTCTTT
>.|TRBV7-9|TRBJ2-1|.
CASSPGQLISYNEQFF
TGTGCCAGCAGCCCCGGGCAGCTAATCTCCTACAATGAGCAGTTCTTC
>.|TRBV6-6|TRBJ1-4|.
CASSYSTGGGHEKLFF
TGTGCCAGCAGTTACTCGACAGGCGGGGGCCACGAAAAACTGTTTTTT
>.|TRBV5-4|TRBJ1-2|.
CASSQPRKGAGYGYTF
TGTGCCAGCAGCCAGCCCAGAAAGGGTGCAGGCTATGGCTACACCTTC
>.|TRBV5-1|TRBJ2-3|.
CASSQEYGVADTQYF
TGCGCCAGCAGCCAAGAGTATGGGGTCGCCGATACGCAGTATTTT
>once|TRBV6-1|TRBJ2-7|TRBD1
CASRGQGTYEQYF
TGTGCCAGCAGAGGACAGGGGACCTACGAGCAGTACTTC
>.|TRBV6-5|TRBJ1-1|.
CASRMDSMNTEAFF
TGTGCCAGCAGGATGGACAGCATGAACACTGAAGCTTTCTTT
>.|TRBV5-4|TRBJ2-5|TRBD1
CASSLGGQGAKETQYF
TGTGCCAGCAGCTTGGGGGGACAGGGGGCCAAAGAGACCCAGTACTTC
>.|TRBV2|TRBJ2-2|TRBD2
CASISAGGQVTGELFF
TGTGCCAGCATCTCAGCGGGGGGGCAGGTCACCGGGGAGCTGTTTTTT
>.|TRBV9|TRBJ2-2|.
CASSVNRGELFF
TGTGCCAGCAGCGTAAACAGGGGGGAGCTGTTTTTT